This is a list of T cell receptor beta chains from one sample in a study of blood T cell repertoires in COVID-19. Repertoires were generated with immunoSEQ multiplex PCR, while TCRdb's copy carries only in-frame clones and drops some. The sample records some 370,000 clones, 85% to 90% being singletons. Sequences were obtained from peripheral blood. The receptors were sampled from a man aged 18 to 29 with active or convalescent COVID-19. CDR3s include the opening cysteine and the closing phenylalanine or tryptophan. The order of the fields is V gene, clone size, D gene, J gene, CDR3 DNA, CDR3 protein. D genes are given only for firm matches. Expanded clones get a size class; other rows say once, few or many, or leave the size out.

v_call: TRBV20-1
clone_size: NA
d_call: NA
j_call: TRBJ2-3
cdr3_nt: TGCAGTGCTAGTCCCGGTGCTAGCACAGATACGCAGTATTTT
cdr3_aa: CSASPGASTDTQYF

v_call: TRBV18
clone_size: NA
d_call: TRBD2
j_call: TRBJ2-5
cdr3_nt: TGTGCCAGCTCACCAAGCGGACTAGCGGGGCGCCAAGAGACCCAGTACTTC
cdr3_aa: CASSPSGLAGRQETQYF

v_call: TRBV10-3
clone_size: NA
d_call: TRBD1
j_call: TRBJ1-1
cdr3_nt: TGTGCCACCTCCGGGACAGGGGTGACTGAAGCTTTCTTT
cdr3_aa: CATSGTGVTEAFF

v_call: TRBV3-1/TRBV3-2
clone_size: NA
d_call: NA
j_call: TRBJ1-5
cdr3_nt: TGTGCCAGCAGCCAAGAATTGCCAGGGAATACGCCCCAGCATTTT
cdr3_aa: CASSQELPGNTPQHF

v_call: TRBV2
clone_size: NA
d_call: NA
j_call: TRBJ2-1
cdr3_nt: TGTGCCAGCAGTGAAGGGTCAGTATACAATGAGCAGTTCTTC
cdr3_aa: CASSEGSVYNEQFF

v_call: TRBV2
clone_size: NA
d_call: NA
j_call: TRBJ1-2
cdr3_nt: TGTGCCAGCAGTGTCGTTCAGTCCGTGGCTGGCTACACCTTC
cdr3_aa: CASSVVQSVAGYTF

v_call: TRBV11-3
clone_size: NA
d_call: TRBD1
j_call: TRBJ2-7
cdr3_nt: TGTGCCAGCAGCCCACAGGGGGGAAACGAGCAGTACTTC
cdr3_aa: CASSPQGGNEQYF

v_call: TRBV11-2
clone_size: NA
d_call: TRBD1
j_call: TRBJ1-2
cdr3_nt: TGTGCCAGCAGCCGGACCGGGACAGGGGGAGACTATGGCTACACCTTC
cdr3_aa: CASSRTGTGGDYGYTF

v_call: TRBV10-3
clone_size: NA
d_call: TRBD1
j_call: TRBJ2-2
cdr3_nt: TGTGCCATCAGCCGACAGGGTCCCGGGGAGCTGTTTTTT
cdr3_aa: CAISRQGPGELFF

v_call: TRBV7-2
clone_size: once
d_call: NA
j_call: TRBJ1-2
cdr3_nt: TGTGCCAGCAGCTTAGTGGCCGATTATGGCTACACCTTC
cdr3_aa: CASSLVADYGYTF

v_call: TRBV11-2
clone_size: once
d_call: NA
j_call: TRBJ1-4
cdr3_nt: TGTGCCAGCAGCTTACGGGCAACTAATGAAAAACTGTTTTTT
cdr3_aa: CASSLRATNEKLFF

v_call: TRBV5-5
clone_size: NA
d_call: NA
j_call: TRBJ2-2
cdr3_nt: TGTGCCAGCAGCCTTAGTGGCGGGGAGCTGTTTTTT
cdr3_aa: CASSLSGGELFF

v_call: TRBV28
clone_size: NA
d_call: TRBD1
j_call: TRBJ1-5
cdr3_nt: TGTGCCAGCAGTTTATGGCGGGCAGGGGGCGATCAGCCCCAGCATTTT
cdr3_aa: CASSLWRAGGDQPQHF

v_call: TRBV5-1
clone_size: once
d_call: TRBD2
j_call: TRBJ2-3
cdr3_nt: TGCGCCAGCAGCTTGGGGACTAGCGGGGGAACAGATACGCAGTATTTT
cdr3_aa: CASSLGTSGGTDTQYF

v_call: TRBV19
clone_size: NA
d_call: NA
j_call: TRBJ2-5
cdr3_nt: TGTGCCAGTAGTATCGGAGAGGGCCGGACCCAAGAGACCCAGTACTTC
cdr3_aa: CASSIGEGRTQETQYF

v_call: TRBV19
clone_size: NA
d_call: TRBD2
j_call: TRBJ2-1
cdr3_nt: TGTGCCAGCCAGAGCGGGAGTGGGAATGAGCAGTTCTTC
cdr3_aa: CASQSGSGNEQFF

v_call: TRBV28
clone_size: NA
d_call: TRBD2
j_call: TRBJ2-3
cdr3_nt: TGTGCCAGCAGTTCAGCGGGGGGGCAAGATACGCAGTATTTT
cdr3_aa: CASSSAGGQDTQYF

v_call: TRBV27
clone_size: NA
d_call: NA
j_call: TRBJ1-1
cdr3_nt: TGTGCCAGCAGTTTTGGGCTGGGCAACACTGAAGCTTTCTTT
cdr3_aa: CASSFGLGNTEAFF

v_call: TRBV2
clone_size: NA
d_call: TRBD1
j_call: TRBJ1-6
cdr3_nt: TGTGCCAGCACCCCGAGGACAGGGCAGAGCTCCTATAATTCACCCCTCCACTTT
cdr3_aa: CASTPRTGQSSYNSPLHF

v_call: TRBV4-1
clone_size: NA
d_call: TRBD1
j_call: TRBJ1-1
cdr3_nt: TGCGCCAGCAGTACAGAGACAGGGCTGAACACTGAAGCTTTCTTT
cdr3_aa: CASSTETGLNTEAFF